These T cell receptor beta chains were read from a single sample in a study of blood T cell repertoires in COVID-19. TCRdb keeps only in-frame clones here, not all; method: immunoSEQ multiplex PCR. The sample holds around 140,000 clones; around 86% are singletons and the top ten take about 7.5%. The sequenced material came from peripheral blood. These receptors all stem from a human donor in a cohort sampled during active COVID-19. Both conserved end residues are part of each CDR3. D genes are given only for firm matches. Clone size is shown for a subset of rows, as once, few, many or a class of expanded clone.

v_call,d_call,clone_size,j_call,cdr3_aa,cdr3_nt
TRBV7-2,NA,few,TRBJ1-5,CASSSRGNQPQHF,TGTGCCAGCAGTTCCAGGGGCAATCAGCCCCAGCATTTT
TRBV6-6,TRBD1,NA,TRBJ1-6,CASKFGRGRSSPLHF,TGTGCCAGCAAATTCGGCAGGGGGCGGAGTTCACCCCTCCACTTT
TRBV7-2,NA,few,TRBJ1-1,CASSLAIRNTEAFF,TGTGCCAGCAGCTTAGCGATTAGGAACACTGAAGCTTTCTTT
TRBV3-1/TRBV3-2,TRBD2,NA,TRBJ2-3,CASSLSGSYADTQYF,TGTGCCAGCAGCCTGAGCGGGAGTTACGCAGATACGCAGTATTTT
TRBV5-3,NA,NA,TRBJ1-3,CARSLGRDTIGDSGNTIYF,TGTGCCAGAAGCTTGGGCCGGGACACCATAGGGGACTCTGGAAACACCATATATTTT
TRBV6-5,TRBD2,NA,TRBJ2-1,CASRLTSGRNNEQFF,TGTGCCAGCAGGTTAACTAGCGGGAGGAACAATGAGCAGTTCTTC
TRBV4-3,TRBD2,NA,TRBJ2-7,CASSQEPTGTIIYEQYF,TGCGCCAGCAGCCAGGAGCCTACCGGGACTATCATCTACGAGCAGTACTTC
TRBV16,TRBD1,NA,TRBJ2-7,CASRRRTGDYYEQYF,TGTGCCAGCAGGCGAAGGACAGGAGATTACTACGAGCAGTACTTC
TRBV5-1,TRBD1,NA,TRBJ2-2,CASSKGQGMDTGELFF,TGCGCCAGCAGCAAGGGACAGGGTATGGACACCGGGGAGCTGTTTTTT
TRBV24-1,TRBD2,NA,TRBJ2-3,CATSVAGETDTQYF,TGTGCCACCTCAGTAGCGGGAGAGACAGATACGCAGTATTTT
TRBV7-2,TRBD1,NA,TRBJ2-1,CASSYPTGANEQFF,TGTGCCAGCAGCTACCCTACAGGGGCCAATGAGCAGTTCTTC
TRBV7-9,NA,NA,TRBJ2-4,CASSLALALAGAGNIQYF,TGTGCCAGCAGCTTAGCCCTCGCCCTGGCAGGGGCGGGAAACATTCAGTACTTC
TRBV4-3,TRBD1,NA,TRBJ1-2,CASSQDPPGQGYGYTF,TGCGCCAGCAGCCAAGATCCCCCGGGACAGGGATATGGCTACACCTTC
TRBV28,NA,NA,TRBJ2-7,CASSLVPYEQYF,TGTGCCAGCAGTCTCGTCCCCTACGAGCAGTACTTC
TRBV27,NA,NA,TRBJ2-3,CASSLMGGPDTQYF,TGTGCCAGCAGTTTAATGGGGGGACCAGATACGCAGTATTTT
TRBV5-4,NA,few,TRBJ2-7,CASSLGTGYEQYF,TGTGCCAGCAGCTTGGGAACAGGCTACGAGCAGTACTTC
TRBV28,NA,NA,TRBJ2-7,CASTKGRDEQYF,TGTGCCAGCACAAAAGGCAGGGACGAGCAGTACTTC
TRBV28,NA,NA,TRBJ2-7,CAINRVASHEQYF,TGTGCCATCAATCGGGTAGCCAGCCACGAGCAGTACTTC
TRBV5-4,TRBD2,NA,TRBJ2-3,CASSLKWEGGDTQYF,TGTGCCAGCAGCTTGAAGTGGGAGGGCGGGGATACGCAGTATTTT
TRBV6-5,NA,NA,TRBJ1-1,CASSSLQRTNTEAFF,TGTGCCAGCAGTTCCCTACAGCGGACGAACACTGAAGCTTTCTTT
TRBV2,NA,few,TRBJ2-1,CASRQSGRYNEQFF,TGTGCCAGCAGACAATCGGGTCGATACAATGAGCAGTTCTTC
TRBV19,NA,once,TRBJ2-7,CASSYRVATYEQYF,TGTGCCAGTTCATACAGGGTTGCAACCTACGAGCAGTACTTC
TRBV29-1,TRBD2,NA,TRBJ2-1,CSVEGLAGLQLTYNEQFF,TGCAGCGTTGAAGGACTAGCGGGACTCCAGCTAACCTACAATGAGCAGTTCTTC
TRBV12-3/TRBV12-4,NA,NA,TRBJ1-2,CASTLVRYGYTF,TGTGCCAGCACCTTAGTACGGTATGGCTACACCTTC
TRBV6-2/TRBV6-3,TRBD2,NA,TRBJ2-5,CASSEALAGGQETQYF,TGTGCCAGCAGCGAAGCCCTAGCGGGAGGGCAAGAGACCCAGTACTTC
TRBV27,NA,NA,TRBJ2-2,CASSFLTDGELFF,TGTGCCAGCAGTTTTCTGACTGACGGGGAGCTGTTTTTT
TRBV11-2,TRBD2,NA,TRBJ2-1,CASSWAWGGEQFF,TGTGCCAGCAGCTGGGCGTGGGGGGGTGAGCAGTTCTTC
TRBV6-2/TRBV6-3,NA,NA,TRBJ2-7,CASSGTNYEQYF,TGTGCCAGCAGCGGTACAAACTACGAGCAGTACTTC
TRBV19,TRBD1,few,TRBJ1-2,CASSTRDRGYGYTF,TGTGCCAGTAGTACCCGGGACAGGGGCTATGGCTACACCTTC
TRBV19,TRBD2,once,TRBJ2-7,CASSTSSGSSYEQYF,TGTGCCAGTAGTACTTCTAGCGGGAGCTCGTACGAGCAGTACTTC
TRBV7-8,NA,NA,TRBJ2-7,CASSQEAKGDYEQYF,TGTGCCAGCAGTCAGGAGGCAAAGGGGGACTACGAGCAGTACTTC
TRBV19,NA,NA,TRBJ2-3,CASKFDGASTDTQYF,TGTGCCAGTAAATTCGACGGAGCTAGCACAGATACGCAGTATTTT
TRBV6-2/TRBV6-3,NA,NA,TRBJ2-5,CASSYSSPQYF,TGTGCCAGCAGTTACTCGAGTCCCCAGTACTTC
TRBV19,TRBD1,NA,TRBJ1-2,CASSQQGGPNTF,TGTGCCAGTAGTCAACAGGGGGGCCCGAACACCTTC
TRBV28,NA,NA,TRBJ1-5,CASSLWASNQPQHF,TGTGCCAGCAGTTTATGGGCCAGCAATCAGCCCCAGCATTTT
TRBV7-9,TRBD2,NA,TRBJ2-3,CASSLTSGLSTDTRYF,TGTGCCAGCAGCTTAACTAGCGGCCTTAGCACAGATACGCGGTATTTT
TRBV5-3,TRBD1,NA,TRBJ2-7,CARSYAPGTGAYEQYF,TGTGCCAGAAGCTACGCCCCCGGGACAGGCGCCTACGAGCAGTACTTC
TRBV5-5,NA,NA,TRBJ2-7,CASSLAFSEQYF,TGTGCCAGCAGCTTGGCCTTCTCCGAGCAGTACTTC
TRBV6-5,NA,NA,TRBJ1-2,CASRAYRTNYGYTF,TGTGCCAGCAGAGCTTACAGAACGAACTATGGCTACACCTTC
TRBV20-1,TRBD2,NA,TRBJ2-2,CSASVLGTSGSIYTGELFF,TGCAGTGCTAGTGTCCTAGGGACTAGCGGGAGTATTTATACCGGGGAGCTGTTTTTT
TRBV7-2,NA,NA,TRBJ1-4,CASSLGVGSSNNEKLFF,TGTGCCAGCAGCTTAGGGGTTGGGAGCTCAAATAATGAAAAACTGTTTTTT
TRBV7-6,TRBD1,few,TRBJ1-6,CASSLAPGQENSPLHF,TGTGCCAGCAGCCTAGCCCCGGGACAGGAGAATTCACCCCTCCACTTT
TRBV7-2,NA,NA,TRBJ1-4,CASSSTPRGLEKLFF,TGTGCCAGCAGCTCTACACCCAGGGGTTTGGAAAAACTGTTTTTT
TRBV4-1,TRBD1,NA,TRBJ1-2,CASSQGTGYYGYTF,TGCGCCAGCAGCCAAGGGACAGGGTACTATGGCTACACCTTC